This T cell receptor beta chain emerged from a study of cytomegalovirus exposure and HLA in healthy donors. Amplification used 60 Vbeta primers and 13 Jbeta primers. Only in-frame clones appear in the TCRdb table, and some are missing; sequencing was by immunoSEQ multiplex PCR. The sample yields about 130,000 clones, more than 75% seen once. Findings and caveats of the study: HLA allele associations emerged for some 16,000 TCR beta sequences in a later analysis, at 0.05 false discovery rate. A later analysis showed TCR association rates differing by HLA locus, peaking at DRB1 and lowest at HLA-C.

CDR3 length: 16 amino acids. Germline V gives CDR1 SGHVS, CDR2 FNYEAQ. V lost 3 bases and J 7 bases, leaving 21 bases between the germline ends. As concerns this clone: Its antigen is not known.

This receptor was identified in a man younger than 40 in good health and CMV-seropositive. The chain has TRBV7-6 and TRBJ1-1, with D tentatively TRBD1 (5 bases). What was sequenced was PBMCs. The CDR3 DNA reads TGTGCCAGCAGCTTTCCGACCGGGACTCTCTCCCTTGAAGCTTTCTTT. It specifies CASSFPTGTLSLEAFF.